This T cell receptor beta chain was recorded in a study of blood T cell repertoires in COVID-19. Clones were sequenced by immunoSEQ multiplex PCR, and TCRdb holds only the in-frame ones, with some missing. This sample yields over 95,000 clones, of which approximately 88% are seen a single time; under 9.5% belongs to the top ten. The trim removed 5 bases at V and 6 bases at J, leaving 10 bases unmatched. CDR3 length equals 15 residues. CDR1 and CDR2 (germline): MNHEY, SVGAGI. The clonotype was recovered from a woman aged 40 to 49 with acute or convalescent COVID-19. The rearrangement uses TRBV6-5 and TRBJ1-5, with 7 positions matching TRBD1. The sample comprised peripheral blood. The chain's CDR3 is CASSLTGITTQPQHF. Here the CDR3 DNA reads TGTGCCAGCAGTCTGACAGGGATTACGACTCAGCCCCAGCATTTT.